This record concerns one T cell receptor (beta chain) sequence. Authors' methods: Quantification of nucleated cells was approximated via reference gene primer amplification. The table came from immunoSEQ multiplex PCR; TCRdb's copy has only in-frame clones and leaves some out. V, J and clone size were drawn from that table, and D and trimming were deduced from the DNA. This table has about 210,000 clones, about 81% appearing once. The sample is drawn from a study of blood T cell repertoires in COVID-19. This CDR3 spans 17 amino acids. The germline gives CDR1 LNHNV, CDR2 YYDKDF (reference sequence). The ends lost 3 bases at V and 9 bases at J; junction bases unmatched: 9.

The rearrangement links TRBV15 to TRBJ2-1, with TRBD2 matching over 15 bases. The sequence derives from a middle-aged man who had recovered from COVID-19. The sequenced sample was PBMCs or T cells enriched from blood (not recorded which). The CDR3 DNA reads TGTGCCACCAGCAGCCAAGGGACTAGCGGGAGGTGGGGTGAGCAGTTCTTC. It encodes CATSSQGTSGRWGEQFF.